This T cell receptor (beta chain) was sequenced in a study of identical twins. TCRdb fed the 5' RACE reads into MiXCR, producing one record per CDR3 protein. The sample yields about 190,000 distinct CDR3 sequences, approximately 16% seen once. CDR1 and CDR2 (germline): SSHAT, FNYEAQ (reference sequence). The CDR3 runs 15 residues. In its sample, this clonotype was seen a few times. Its antigen is not known. The junction departs from germline at one end; a sequencing error may be responsible. Notes on the study in general: Models predicted too little out-of-frame TCR alpha sharing in monozygotic twins. Possibly, invariant MAIT and iNKT cells partly confounded zero-insertion analyses.

These data were also filed under a second study, of T cells expressing NK-cell markers. That work adds: The study sequenced eight donors, seven HCMV-seropositive and one seronegative. Of the CD8+ T cells in more than five donors, roughly 1.0-7.0% belonged to dominant NKG2C+ clonotypes.

This sequence joins TRBV7-7 and TRBJ2-5, with D tentatively TRBD1 (5 bases). Input material: CD8+ T cells sorted from blood. The receptor comes from a woman aged 18-35 years in good health. CDR3 sequence reads: CASSSLLTVQETQYF. The CDR3 DNA follows: TGTGCTAGCAGCTCACTGTTGACAGTCCAAGAGACCCAGTACTTC.